A selection of T cell receptor beta chains follows, all from one sample in a study of Graves' ophthalmopathy and Graves' hyperthyroidism. MiXCR, run by TCRdb on the multiplex PCR reads, gives a single entry per CDR3 protein. The table lists about 220,000 distinct CDR3 sequences, roughly 21% of them singletons, with more than 35% in the top ten. The sequencing sample was made of peripheral blood. These receptors were collected from a woman in her 50s with Graves' ophthalmopathy. The CDR3 runs from the conserved cysteine through the conserved F or W. Each record gives: J gene, clone size, V gene, D gene, CDR3 DNA, CDR3 protein. A D gene is named only where the DNA matches it firmly. Only part of the rows carry a size: once, few, many, or a class if the clone is expanded.

>TRBJ2-3|.|TRBV20-1|.
TGCAGTGTCACGACTGTCCGCACAGATACGCAGTATTTT
CSVTTVRTDTQYF
>TRBJ2-7|many|TRBV7-9|TRBD2
TGTGCCAGCAGCTCGGGGGGGATTAACGAGCAGTACTTC
CASSSGGINEQYF
>TRBJ2-2|many|TRBV12-3/TRBV12-4|.
TGTGCCAGCAGTTTGAGAGCCTTCGGGGAGCTGTTTTTT
CASSLRAFGELFF
>TRBJ1-5|.|TRBV28|.
TGTGCCAGCAGACCGTCCTCGGACCGCCCAAGGGAGCCCCAGCATTTT
CASRPSSDRPREPQHF
>TRBJ2-7|many|TRBV4-1|TRBD2
TGCGCCAGCAGCCCCTCGGGAGCGGGAGTAGCTTACGAGCAGTACTTC
CASSPSGAGVAYEQYF
>TRBJ2-7|.|TRBV13|.
TGTGCCAGCCGTAAACAAAACTACGAGCAGTACTTC
CASRKQNYEQYF
>TRBJ1-1|many|TRBV6-5|.
TGTGCCAGCAGCTGGGACATCGGGTCCACTGAAGCTTTCTTT
CASSWDIGSTEAFF
>TRBJ2-7|many|TRBV18|TRBD1
TGTGCCAGCTCACCCGCATGGACAGGCGGAACCTACGAGCAGTACTTC
CASSPAWTGGTYEQYF
>TRBJ2-7|few|TRBV6-1|TRBD1
TGTGCCAGCAGTCGGACAGGGGAGGTGATCGACTTC
CASSRTGEVIDF
>TRBJ1-5|many|TRBV28|TRBD1
TGTGCCACCTGGACAGGTTATCAGCCCCAGCATTTT
CATWTGYQPQHF
>TRBJ2-7|many|TRBV28|TRBD2
TGTGCCAGCAGCAGTCTAGCGGGAGGGCTCTACGAGCAGTACTTC
CASSSLAGGLYEQYF
>TRBJ1-3|many|TRBV12-3/TRBV12-4|.
TGTGCCAGCAGCCACGACAGACACTCTGGAAACACCATATATTTT
CASSHDRHSGNTIYF
>TRBJ1-5|many|TRBV6-5|.
TGTGCCAGCAGTAACCGGGAAGGCAATCAGCCCCAGCATTTT
CASSNREGNQPQHF
>TRBJ2-7|many|TRBV2|TRBD2
TGTGCCAGCAGTGAAAATTGGCTAGCGGGGCCCTACGAGCAGTACTTC
CASSENWLAGPYEQYF
>TRBJ1-6|.|TRBV30|TRBD1
TGTGCCTGGAGTACGGGTACAGGGGCGTCACCCCTCCACTTT
CAWSTGTGASPLHF